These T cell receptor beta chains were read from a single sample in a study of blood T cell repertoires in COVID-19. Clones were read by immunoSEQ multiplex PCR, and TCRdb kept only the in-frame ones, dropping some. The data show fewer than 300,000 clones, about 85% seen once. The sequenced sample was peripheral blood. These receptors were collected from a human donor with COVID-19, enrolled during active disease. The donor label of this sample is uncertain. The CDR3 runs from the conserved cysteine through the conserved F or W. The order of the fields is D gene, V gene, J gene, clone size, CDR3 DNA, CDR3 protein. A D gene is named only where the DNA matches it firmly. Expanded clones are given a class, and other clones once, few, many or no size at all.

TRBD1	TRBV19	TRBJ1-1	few	TGTGCCAGTGAGACCCCCGGGACAGGGGGCGAGGGGGCTTTCTTT	CASETPGTGGEGAFF
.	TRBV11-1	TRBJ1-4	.	TGTGCCAGCAGCCCCCGGACAGATGCAACTAATGAAAAACTGTTTTTT	CASSPRTDATNEKLFF
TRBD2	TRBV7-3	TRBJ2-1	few	TGTGCCAGCAGCTTAAGGGGGGGACTAGCGGGAACCGCCGTCTACAATGAGCAGTTCTTC	CASSLRGGLAGTAVYNEQFF
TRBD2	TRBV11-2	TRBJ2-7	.	TGTGCCAGCAGCCCAGGGACTAATCAGTACGAGCAGTACTTC	CASSPGTNQYEQYF
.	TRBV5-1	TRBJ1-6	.	TGCGCCAGCAGCTTGGCCGGCATACTATCACCCCTCCACTTT	CASSLAGILSPLHF
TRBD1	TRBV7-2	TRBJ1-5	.	TGTGCCAGCAGCCCTGGGACAGGGCCTCAGCCCCAGCATTTT	CASSPGTGPQPQHF
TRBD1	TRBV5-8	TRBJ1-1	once	TGTGCCAGCAGCTTGCGGACAGGCGGGAACACTGAAGCTTTCTTT	CASSLRTGGNTEAFF
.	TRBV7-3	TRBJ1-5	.	TGTGCCAGCAGCCCGAATAGCCCTCGTATCGGCAATCAGCCCCAGCATTTT	CASSPNSPRIGNQPQHF
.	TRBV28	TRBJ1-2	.	TGTGCCAGCAGCATTGGCCCGGAGGGCTATGGCTACACCTTC	CASSIGPEGYGYTF
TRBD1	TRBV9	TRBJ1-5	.	TGTGCCAGCAGCGCGGGACAGGCCGATCAGCCCCAGCATTTT	CASSAGQADQPQHF
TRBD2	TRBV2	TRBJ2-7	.	TGTGCCAGCAGTCCCGTATTAGCGGGACCTCTCGAATACGAGCAGTACTTC	CASSPVLAGPLEYEQYF
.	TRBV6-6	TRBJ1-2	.	TGTGCCAGCAGTTTGGACGGGGTAGTCGGCTACACCTTC	CASSLDGVVGYTF
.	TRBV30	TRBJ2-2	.	TGTGCCTGGAGAAGGACTACCCACAACAACACCGGGGAGCTGTTTTTT	CAWRRTTHNNTGELFF
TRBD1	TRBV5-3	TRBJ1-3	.	TGTGCCAGAAGGCCTAATCAGGGGGGAACTGGAAACACCATATATTTT	CARRPNQGGTGNTIYF
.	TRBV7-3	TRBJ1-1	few	TGTGCCAGCAGCTTAGAAGGGGTAGGGGTCGGGAACACTGAAGCTTTCTTT	CASSLEGVGVGNTEAFF
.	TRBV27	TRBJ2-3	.	TGTGCCAGCAGCTCAATCGGGGATACGCAGTATTTT	CASSSIGDTQYF
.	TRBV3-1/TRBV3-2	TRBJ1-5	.	TGTGCCAGCAGTAACGGGAAGGGCAATCAGCCCCAGCATTTT	CASSNGKGNQPQHF
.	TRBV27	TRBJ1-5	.	TGTGCCAGCACCAAAACCGGGACACCCTCAATACAGCCCCAGCATTTT	CASTKTGTPSIQPQHF
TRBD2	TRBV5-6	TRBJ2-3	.	TGTGCCAGCAGCCGCCGGAGACTAGCGGGAGTTGGCACAGATACGCAGTATTTT	CASSRRRLAGVGTDTQYF
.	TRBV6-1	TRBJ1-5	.	TGTGCCAGCAGTGAATCTTCCAGCGTTCAGCCCCAGCATTTT	CASSESSSVQPQHF
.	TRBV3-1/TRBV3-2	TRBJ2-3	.	TGTGCCAGCAGCCAAGCGGGTAGGTCAGATACGCAGTATTTT	CASSQAGRSDTQYF
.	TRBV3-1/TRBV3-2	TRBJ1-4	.	TGTGCCAGCAGCCAATCGTATTCCACTAATGAAAAACTGTTTTTT	CASSQSYSTNEKLFF
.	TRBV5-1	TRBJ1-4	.	TGCGCCAGCACAGCAACCCAAGGGGGTGAAAAACTGTTTTTT	CASTATQGGEKLFF
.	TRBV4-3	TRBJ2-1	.	TGCGCCAGCAGCCAAGTGCTGGCTTACAATGAGCAGTTCTTC	CASSQVLAYNEQFF